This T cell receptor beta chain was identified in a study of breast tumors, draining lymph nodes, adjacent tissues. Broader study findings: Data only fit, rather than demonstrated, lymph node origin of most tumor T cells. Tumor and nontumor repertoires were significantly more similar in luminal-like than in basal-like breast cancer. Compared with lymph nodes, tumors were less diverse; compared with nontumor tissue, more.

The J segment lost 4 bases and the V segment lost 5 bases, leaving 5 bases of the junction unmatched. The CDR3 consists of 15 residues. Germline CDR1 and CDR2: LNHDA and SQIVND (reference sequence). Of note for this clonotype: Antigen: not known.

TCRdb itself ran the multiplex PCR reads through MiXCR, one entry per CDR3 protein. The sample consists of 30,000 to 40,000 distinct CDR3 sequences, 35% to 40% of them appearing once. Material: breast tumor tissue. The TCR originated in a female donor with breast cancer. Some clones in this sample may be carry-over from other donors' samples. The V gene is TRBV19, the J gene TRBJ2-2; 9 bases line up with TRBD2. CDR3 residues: CASSGLAGATGELFF. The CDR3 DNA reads TGTGCCAGTAGTGGTTTAGCGGGAGCCACCGGGGAGCTGTTTTTT.